One sample yielded the 25 T cell receptor beta chains listed below, sequenced in a study of cytotoxic CD8 clonotypes in ibrutinib-treated CLL. Only in-frame clones appear in the TCRdb table, and some are missing; sequencing was by immunoSEQ multiplex PCR. The table records approximately 340,000 clones, 67% of them present only once. The source material was PBMCs, sampled after 36 months of ibrutinib treatment. These receptors came from a human donor with chronic lymphocytic leukemia.

This clone was seen more than once but under ten times. V gene TRBV15 combines with J gene TRBJ2-2; D call uncertain. The CDR3 runs 16 residues. V was shortened by 3 bases and J by 0 bases, with 11 bases between the two germline ends. CDR1 and CDR2 from the germline V gene are LNHNV and YYDKDF (reference sequence). The CDR3 protein is CATSRTSDTNTGELFF. In DNA, the CDR3 is TGTGCCACCAGCAGGACGAGTGACACGAACACCGGGGAGCTGTTTTTT.

The chain links TRBV5-1 to TRBJ1-1; no clear D. This CDR3 is 15 amino acids long. Trimming shortened V by 3 bases and J by 0 bases, and 12 bases separated the two germline ends. Germline CDR1 is SGHRS and CDR2 is YFSETQ. CDR3 loop: CASSSGRSMNTEAFF. Written as DNA, the CDR3 is TGCGCCAGCAGCTCCGGACGGTCCATGAACACTGAAGCTTTCTTT.

The V and J genes are TRBV6-5 and TRBJ2-7; weak D call: TRBD2 (6 bases). Trimming removed 6 bases from V and 1 base from J, with 16 bases in between. CDR3 size: 15 residues. Germline CDR1 MNHEY, CDR2 SVGAGI. CDR3 in DNA: TGTGCCAGCAGACCCGGAGGGGCGGGTTCCTACGAGCAGTACTTC. It codes for CASRPGGAGSYEQYF.

This clone was seen only once. The chain links TRBV5-4 to TRBJ2-3; D gene ambiguous. Trimming pared 2 bases from V and 0 bases from J, leaving 13 bases between. Germline V gene lookup returns CDR1 SGHNT and CDR2 YYREEE (reference sequence). This CDR3 is 16 amino acids long. CDR3 in amino acids: CASSFYRASSTDTQYF. CDR3 in DNA: TGTGCCAGCAGCTTTTATAGAGCGTCTAGCACAGATACGCAGTATTTT. Based on the CDR3 plus reference TRBV5-4 and TRBJ2-3, the full variable domain is ETGVTQSPTHLIKTRGQQVTLRCSSQSGHNTVSWYQQALGQGPQFIFQYYREEENGRGNFPPRFSGLQFPNYSSELNVNALELDDSALYLCASSFYRASSTDTQYFGPGTRLTVL.

The chain links TRBV7-2 to TRBJ2-7; D may be TRBD2 (7 bases). Germline-derived CDR1 and CDR2 are SGHTA and FQGNSA. Trimming cost V 5 bases and J 3 bases, with 14 bases left between them. CDR3 size: 14 residues. The chain's CDR3 is CASSPRGAGYEQYF. The CDR3 DNA sequence: TGTGCCAGCAGCCCTCGGGGGGCCGGCTACGAGCAGTACTTC.

The CDR3 DNA follows: TGTGCCAGCAGCCCTAGAGGGCTCGGAGGCACTGAAGCTTTCTTT. The encoded protein is CASSPRGLGGTEAFF. The chain couples TRBV11-2 to TRBJ1-1; D gene ambiguous. This CDR3 has 15 residues. The germline CDR1 and CDR2 sequences are SGHAT and FQNNGV. V was trimmed by 5 bases and J by 4 bases, leaving 17 bases between them.

J is TRBJ2-7 and V is TRBV29-1, with 8 bases aligning to TRBD1. V lost 4 bases to trimming and J lost 2 bases; unmatched junction nucleotides: 13. Germline CDR1 and CDR2: SQVTM and ANQGSEA. CDR3 length: 16 residues. Here the CDR3 reads CSVAGQGTGRTYEQYF. The CDR3 coding sequence is TGCAGCGTTGCGGGGCAAGGGACAGGAAGAACCTACGAGCAGTACTTC.

This chain connects TRBV4-1 to TRBJ2-7; D may be TRBD2 (5 bases). V lost 2 bases to trimming and J lost 0 bases, with 11 bases between them. The germline CDR1 and CDR2 sequences are MGHRA and YSYEKL. The CDR3 has 15 amino acids. As DNA, the CDR3 is TGCGCCAGCAGCCAATCATTGGGAGACTCCTACGAGCAGTACTTC. Translation gives CASSQSLGDSYEQYF.

This chain connects TRBV4-3 to TRBJ1-4; possibly TRBD1 for D (5 bases). CDR1 and CDR2 from the germline V gene are LGHNA and YSLEER. The CDR3 is 13 amino acids. Trimming took off 4 bases at V and 13 bases at J, with 16 bases between the two ends. The CDR3 here is CASSPSGWGLLFF. DNA of the CDR3: TGCGCCAGCAGCCCCAGCGGGTGGGGCCTACTGTTTTTT.

This clone was detected a few times. The V and J genes are TRBV7-2 and TRBJ2-7, with 10 bases aligning to TRBD1. V trimming: 5 bases; J trimming: 3 bases; junction bases outside the gene matches: 4. Germline CDR1 SGHTA, CDR2 FQGNSA. This CDR3 spans 14 amino acids. CDR3 sequence: CASSMGQGFYEQYF. The CDR3, as DNA: TGTGCCAGCAGCATGGGACAGGGGTTCTACGAGCAGTACTTC.

The genes are TRBV7-9 and TRBJ1-4; 8 nucleotides match TRBD1. This CDR3 region has 15 residues. The V gene's germline CDR1 is SEHNR and CDR2 FQNEAQ (reference sequence). The trim removed 5 bases at V and 0 bases at J, leaving 2 bases unmatched. The CDR3 coding sequence is TGTGCCAGCAGCGCGGACAGGGCAACTAATGAAAAACTGTTTTTT. It codes for CASSADRATNEKLFF. Full variable domain (missing parts from reference TRBV7-9 and TRBJ1-4): DTGVSQNPRHKITKRGQNVTFRCDPISEHNRLYWYRQTLGQGPEFLTYFQNEAQLEKSRLLSDRFSAERPKGSFSTLEIQRTEQGDSAMYLCASSADRATNEKLFFGSGTQLSVL.

The chain links TRBV6-6 to TRBJ2-5; possibly TRBD1 for D (5 bases). There are 14 residues in the CDR3. Looked up from germline, CDR1 is MNHNY and CDR2 is SVGAGI (reference sequence). The germline V and J ends were trimmed by 6 bases and 2 bases, with 13 bases remaining between them. CDR3 residues: CASRKKDRQETQYF. In DNA form, the CDR3 reads TGTGCCAGCAGAAAAAAAGACAGACAAGAGACCCAGTACTTC.

V usage is TRBV2 and J usage is TRBJ1-2; D call uncertain. The germline CDR1 and CDR2 sequences are SNHLY and FYNNEI. The length of the CDR3 is 14 residues. V lost 7 bases, J lost 4 bases, and 16 bases lay in between. CDR3 residues: CASTPLVIGYGYTF. In nucleotides, the CDR3 is TGTGCCAGCACCCCGTTGGTCATTGGCTATGGCTACACCTTC.

CDR3 sequence (DNA): TGCGCCAGCAGCCAAGGAAATACCAGGGGAGCGGATACGCAGTATTTT. Translating gives CASSQGNTRGADTQYF. The chain carries TRBV4-1 and TRBJ2-3; possible D gene TRBD1, 6 bases. This CDR3 has 16 residues. Trimming removed 1 base from V and 6 bases from J, with 17 bases in between. Germline V gives CDR1 MGHRA, CDR2 YSYEKL.

The CDR3 loop reads CASSLFMDTQYF. DNA of the CDR3: TGTGCCAGCAGTCTGTTTATGGATACGCAGTATTTT. This sequence joins TRBV6-6 and TRBJ2-3, with no clear D. The CDR3 is 12 amino acids. V was cut by 5 bases and J by 6 bases, with 9 bases left in between. Germline V lookup: CDR1 MNHNY, CDR2 SVGAGI (reference sequence).

This clone was observed a few times. V is TRBV6-5 and J is TRBJ2-7, with TRBD2 matching 10 bases. V dropped 8 bases and J dropped 0; count of bases not matched to a gene: 1. The CDR3 totals 13 residues. In germline, CDR1 is MNHEY, CDR2 SVGAGI. CDR3 region: CASGLAASYEQYF. The DNA of the CDR3 is TGTGCCAGCGGACTAGCGGCCTCCTACGAGCAGTACTTC.

The rearrangement uses TRBV6-5 and TRBJ2-1; D possibly uses TRBD1 or TRBD2 (5 bases each). This CDR3 is 16 amino acids long. Per germline, CDR1 MNHEY and CDR2 SVGAGI. Between the trimmed V and J ends, which lost 2 bases and 2 bases, there was a span of 13 bases. The CDR3 DNA reads TGTGCCAGCAGTTACGGATTGCAGGGACCCTACAATGAGCAGTTCTTC. This codes for CASSYGLQGPYNEQFF.

In its sample, this clone was seen a few times. Other DNA sequences in this sample translate to the same CDR3. This sequence joins TRBV6-5 and TRBJ1-1; D gene unclear. The CDR3 extends over 14 amino acids. With 0 bases removed from V and 0 bases from J, the gap between germline ends came to 5 bases. Germline CDR1 MNHEY, CDR2 SVGAGI. CDR3 DNA: TGTGCCAGCAGTTACTCTTCAGTGAACACTGAAGCTTTCTTT. This translates into CASSYSSVNTEAFF.

CDR3 in amino acids: CASSLQGLPGNTIYF. Here the CDR3 DNA reads TGTGCCAGCAGCTTACAGGGGCTTCCTGGAAACACCATATATTTT. The V gene is TRBV7-2, the J gene TRBJ1-3; D possibly corresponds to TRBD1 (6 bases). CDR3 size: 15 residues. The germline V gene has CDR1 SGHTA and CDR2 FQGNSA. V dropped 2 bases and J dropped 2 bases, with 10 bases sitting between them. Using reference TRBV7-2 and TRBJ1-3 for the parts outside the CDR3, the full variable domain is GAGVSQSPSNKVTEKGKDVELRCDPISGHTALYWYRQSLGQGLEFLIYFQGNSAPDKSGLPSDRFSAERTGGSVSTLTIQRTQQEDSAVYLCASSLQGLPGNTIYFGEGSWLTVV.

J is TRBJ2-7 and V is TRBV7-2; TRBD1 aligns across 7 bases. CDR3 length equals 13 residues. Germline V gene data show CDR1 as SGHTA and CDR2 as FQGNSA. The V gene end was trimmed by 1 base and the J gene end by 12 bases; junction bases not matched to a gene: 9. Here the CDR3 reads CASSLGTTGVRYF. In DNA, the CDR3 is TGTGCCAGCAGCTTAGGTACAACAGGGGTTAGGTACTTC.

This clone was found once. The CDR3 region has the DNA TGTGCCAGCAGCTTCCCGGGCCAAGAGACCCAGTACTTC. It specifies CASSFPGQETQYF. J is TRBJ2-5 and V is TRBV5-5, with D unresolved. From germline, CDR1 is SGHKS and CDR2 YYEKEE (reference sequence). Between the trimmed V and J ends, which lost 2 bases and 1 base, there was a span of 6 bases. This CDR3 spans 13 amino acids.

This rearrangement joins TRBV28 to TRBJ2-3; 7 bases are shared with TRBD2. Unmatched junction bases numbered 7, after V lost 1 base and J lost 3 bases. The V gene's germline CDR1 is MDHEN and CDR2 SYDVKM. The CDR3 runs 16 residues. The chain's CDR3 is CASSLLGGGGTDTQYF. The DNA of the CDR3 is TGTGCCAGCAGTTTATTGGGTGGCGGGGGAACAGATACGCAGTATTTT. Variable domain in full (rest from reference TRBV28 and TRBJ2-3): DVKVTQSSRYLVKRTGEKVFLECVQDMDHENMFWYRQDPGLGLRLIYFSYDVKMKEKGDIPEGYSVSREKKERFSLILESASTNQTSMYLCASSLLGGGGTDTQYFGPGTRLTVL.

This chain uses TRBV7-2 with TRBJ1-2; no clear D gene. The CDR3 has 13 amino acids. Trimming took off 5 bases at V and 4 bases at J, with 11 bases between the two ends. Per germline, CDR1 SGHTA and CDR2 FQGNSA. In DNA form, the CDR3 reads TGTGCCAGCAGCCCCCGGACTGGCTATGGCTACACCTTC. Residues: CASSPRTGYGYTF.

The CDR3 reads CASSPFRLEGGPSPYF. CDR3 DNA: TGTGCCAGCTCACCATTTAGGTTGGAGGGAGGGCCCAGCCCGTATTTT. The chain couples TRBV18 to TRBJ2-3; 7 bases match TRBD2. Trimming cost V 2 bases and J 14 bases; bases outside gene matches: 19. Per germline, CDR1 KGHSH and CDR2 LQKENI. The CDR3 runs 16 residues.

The chain has TRBV20-1 and TRBJ1-2; D unresolved. V was pared by 6 bases and J by 8 bases, with 7 bases between. From germline, CDR1 is DFQATT and CDR2 SNEGSKA (reference sequence). The CDR3 spans 9 residues. CDR3 protein: CSALHGYTF. DNA of the CDR3: TGCAGTGCCCTCCACGGCTACACCTTC.